This T cell receptor beta chain was sequenced in a study of blood T cell repertoires in COVID-19. In the study overall: Both acute and convalescent COVID-19 samples were obtained from the United States, Italy and Spain. From T cells, B-cell-depleted T cells, or PBMCs came the material, which was cDNA or gDNA.

Source study methods: Amplification of reference gene primers provided the estimated nucleated cell counts. Sequenced by immunoSEQ multiplex PCR; TCRdb stores in-frame clones only, minus some. V, J and clone size were drawn from that table, and D and trimming were deduced from the DNA. This repertoire shows hundreds of thousands of clones, around 91% found once; its top ten account for roughly 3.5%. The ends lost 6 bases at V and 4 bases at J; junction bases unmatched: 6. CDR1 is MNHEY, CDR2 SVGEGT, per germline. The CDR3 spans 14 residues. The source material was peripheral blood. The clonotype comes from a young woman who had recovered from COVID-19. This chain uses TRBV6-2 or TRBV6-3 with TRBJ2-3, with TRBD2 matching 8 bases. The CDR3 DNA reads TGTGCCAGCAGCGACCTGACTAGCGCAGATACGCAGTATTTT. Translation gives CASSDLTSADTQYF.